The 17 T cell receptor beta chains below all came from one sample that was sequenced in a study of regulatory T cells in long-lasting Graves disease. Time point: newly diagnosed GD, antithyroid drugs for less than 3 months. Following extraction of RNA from PBMCs, that RNA was used to make the TCR library. Sequencing libraries for TCR beta were prepared with iRepertoire HTBI primers and Arm-PCR of CDR3 regions. TCRdb reanalysed the multiplex PCR reads using MiXCR and keeps one entry per CDR3 protein. The data show about 350,000 distinct CDR3 sequences, 16% seen once. The data also belong to a second study, concerning T cells in Graves' hyperthyroidism and ophthalmopathy.

This material consisted of peripheral blood mononuclear cells (PBMCs), taken at new diagnosis, from a patient treated with antithyroid drugs. These receptors came from a man aged 35-49 years with Graves disease.

J is TRBJ1-2 and V is TRBV9, with unresolved D. Trimming shortened V by 4 bases and J by 4 bases, and 11 bases separated the two germline ends. The CDR3 is 13 amino acids. Germline-derived CDR1 and CDR2 are SGDLS and YYNGEE. The CDR3 sequence is CASSPDLFYGYTF. The CDR3 DNA is TGTGCCAGCAGCCCCGACTTGTTCTATGGCTACACCTTC.

This clonotype was recorded at least ten times. CDR3 protein: CASSVGGLVETQYF. The CDR3 DNA reads as TGTGCCAGCAGCGTAGGGGGGTTGGTCGAGACCCAGTACTTC. The chain combines TRBV9 with TRBJ2-5; D could derive from TRBD1 or TRBD2 (5 bases each). In germline, CDR1 is SGDLS, CDR2 YYNGEE. Between the trimmed V and J ends, which lost 0 bases and 5 bases, there was a span of 11 bases. This CDR3 is built from 14 residues.

There are a few counts of this clonotype. The V and J genes are TRBV11-2 and TRBJ1-6; D is undetermined. Germline assignment: CDR1 SGHAT and CDR2 FQNNGV. This CDR3 contains 14 residues. V lost 5 bases and J lost 0, with 5 bases in between. The CDR3, as DNA: TGTGCCAGCAGCGCGAGCTCCTATAATTCACCCCTCCACTTT. Protein: CASSASSYNSPLHF.

There are many counts of this clonotype. This chain joins TRBV5-6 and TRBJ2-3, with D perhaps TRBD1 or TRBD2 (6 bases each). V was clipped by 7 bases and J by 2 bases, with 14 bases between them. The germline CDR1 and CDR2 sequences are SGHDT and YYEEEE. The CDR3 loop spans 14 amino acids. The CDR3 here is CASSLGGHTDTQYF. CDR3 in DNA: TGTGCCAGCTCACTAGGGGGGCACACAGATACGCAGTATTTT.

This clonotype occurred many times. The V and J genes are TRBV11-3 and TRBJ2-5, with D perhaps assigned TRBD1 or TRBD2 (6 bases each). The ends were cut back, 5 bases at V and 3 bases at J, with 16 bases in the middle. This CDR3 is 15 amino acids long. The germline V gene encodes CDR1 SGHNT and CDR2 YENEEA. The CDR3 here is CASSASGHREETQYF. CDR3 bases: TGTGCCAGCAGCGCCAGCGGGCACAGGGAAGAGACCCAGTACTTC. The entire variable domain, with the rest obtained from reference TRBV11-3 and TRBJ2-5, is as follows: EAGVVQSPRYKIIEKKQPVAFWCNPISGHNTLYWYLQNLGQGPELLIRYENEEAVDDSQLPKDRFSAERLKGVDSTLKIQPAELGDSAVYLCASSASGHREETQYFGPGTRLLVL.

The chain is built from TRBV28 and TRBJ1-5; 9 bases are shared with TRBD1. Trimming at V came to 5 bases and at J to 2 bases, leaving 10 bases not matched to a gene. This CDR3 spans 17 amino acids. Germline CDR1 and CDR2: MDHEN and SYDVKM. The CDR3 region is CASSAPGTGTRNQPQHF. In nucleotides, the CDR3 is TGTGCCAGCAGTGCACCCGGGACAGGGACGCGCAATCAGCCCCAGCATTTT.

The chain recombines TRBV5-1 with TRBJ2-4; D possibly corresponds to TRBD2 (6 bases). The germline gives CDR1 SGHRS, CDR2 YFSETQ. V was cut by 4 bases and J by 6 bases, with 14 bases left in between. CDR3 length: 14 residues. CDR3 coding DNA: TGCGCCAGCAGCCCTCTTGAGGGACTAAACATTCAGTACTTC. Translation gives CASSPLEGLNIQYF.

V gene TRBV7-2 combines with J gene TRBJ2-5; 10 bases match TRBD1. CDR1 and CDR2 (germline): SGHTA, FQGNSA. The CDR3 extends over 15 amino acids. The junction had 6 bases not matched to a gene; V was cut back by 3 bases and J by 5 bases. CDR3 sequence: CASSFGDRGWETQYF. The CDR3 DNA reads TGTGCCAGCAGCTTCGGGGACAGGGGATGGGAGACCCAGTACTTC.

The chain employs TRBV5-1 and TRBJ1-2; D might be TRBD1 (6 bases). CDR3 length equals 15 residues. Germline V gene data show CDR1 as SGHRS and CDR2 as YFSETQ. Trimming took 2 bases from V and 0 from J, leaving 11 bases between them. CDR3 DNA: TGCGCCAGCAGCTTAAACAGGGCTCCTAACTATGGCTACACCTTC. It encodes CASSLNRAPNYGYTF.

This clonotype was observed at least ten times. The V gene is TRBV30, the J gene TRBJ2-2, with 9 bases fitting TRBD2. Germline V gene lookup returns CDR1 GTSNPN and CDR2 SVGIG (reference sequence). Germline trimming cut 3 bases from V and 5 bases from J; bases unmatched to any gene: 1. This CDR3 contains 13 residues. Here the CDR3 reads CAWRTSGTGELFF. The CDR3 DNA sequence: TGTGCCTGGAGGACTAGCGGAACCGGGGAGCTGTTTTTT.

The table lists this clonotype with a few counts. This chain connects TRBV20-1 to TRBJ2-2; 16 nucleotides line up with TRBD2. Germline V gene data show CDR1 as DFQATT and CDR2 as SNEGSKA (reference sequence). This CDR3 is built from 18 residues. As DNA, the CDR3 is TGCAGCGCTGGGCCGGGACTAGCGGGGGGGCACGGTTTCGGGGAGCTGTTTTTT. Its translation is CSAGPGLAGGHGFGELFF.

The chain uses TRBV5-4 and TRBJ2-3, with 8 bases lining up with TRBD1. This CDR3 spans 14 amino acids. Germline V CDR1 and CDR2: SGHNT, YYREEE (reference sequence). Trimming removed 4 bases from V and 6 bases from J; junction bases left unmatched: 7. The CDR3 protein is CASSRGQVKDTQYF. The CDR3 nucleotides are TGTGCCAGCAGCCGGGGACAGGTTAAGGATACGCAGTATTTT.

This clonotype was found a few times. This chain connects TRBV18 to TRBJ2-1; D is undetermined. This CDR3 region has 10 residues. V was cut by 3 bases and J by 8 bases, with 2 bases left in between. CDR1 is KGHSH, CDR2 LQKENI, per germline. The CDR3 loop reads CASSPHEQFF. The CDR3 DNA sequence: TGTGCCAGCTCACCTCATGAGCAGTTCTTC.

In this sample, this clonotype turned up many times. The chain links TRBV20-1 to TRBJ2-3; no clear D gene. The germline CDR1 and CDR2 sequences are DFQATT and SNEGSKA (reference sequence). Trimming removed 5 bases at V and 1 base at J, with 10 bases between. The CDR3 contains 13 residues. CDR3 DNA sequence: TGCAGTGCTGCCCCGTCCGGCACAGATACGCAGTATTTT. This translates into CSAAPSGTDTQYF.

This chain connects TRBV6-2 or TRBV6-3 to TRBJ1-5; D is unresolved. This CDR3 comprises 12 residues. Trimming stripped 5 bases from V and 7 bases from J, with 9 bases between. Germline CDR1 and CDR2: MNHEY and SVGEGT. The CDR3 sequence is CASSGGWQPQHF. CDR3 DNA: TGTGCCAGCAGTGGCGGCTGGCAGCCCCAGCATTTT.

This clonotype was seen many times. CDR3 amino acids: CASSPRISYNEQFF. The CDR3 DNA sequence: TGTGCCAGCAGCCCTCGGATCTCCTACAATGAGCAGTTCTTC. The chain couples TRBV11-3 to TRBJ2-1; D is uncertain. The CDR3 covers 14 residues. Germline assignment: CDR1 SGHNT and CDR2 YENEEA. V dropped 5 bases and J dropped 0 bases, with 8 bases sitting between them.

Ten or more counts support this clonotype. The chain employs TRBV5-1 and TRBJ2-1; D may be TRBD1 (6 bases). The germline V and J ends were trimmed by 5 bases and 7 bases, with 13 bases remaining between them. There are 13 residues in the CDR3. In germline, CDR1 is SGHRS, CDR2 YFSETQ. The CDR3 DNA is TGCGCCAGCAGAGTACAGGGTCCGAATGAGCAGTTCTTC. It codes for CASRVQGPNEQFF.